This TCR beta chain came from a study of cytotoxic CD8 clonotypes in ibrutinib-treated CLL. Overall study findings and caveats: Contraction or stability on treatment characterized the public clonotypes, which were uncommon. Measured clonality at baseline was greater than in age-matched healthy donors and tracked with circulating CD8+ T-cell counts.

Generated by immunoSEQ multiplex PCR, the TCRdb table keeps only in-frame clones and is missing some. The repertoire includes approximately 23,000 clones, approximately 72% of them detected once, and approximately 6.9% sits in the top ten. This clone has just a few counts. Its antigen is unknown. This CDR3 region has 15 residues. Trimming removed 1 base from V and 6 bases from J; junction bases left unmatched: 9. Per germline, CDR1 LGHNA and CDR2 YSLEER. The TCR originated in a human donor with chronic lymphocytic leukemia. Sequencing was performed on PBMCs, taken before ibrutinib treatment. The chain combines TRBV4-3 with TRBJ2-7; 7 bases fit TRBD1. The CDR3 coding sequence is TGCGCCAGCAGCCAAGCGGGACAGCCCCCCTCCGAGCAGTACTTC. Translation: CASSQAGQPPSEQYF.